These T cell receptor beta chains were read from a single sample in a study of cytomegalovirus exposure and HLA in healthy donors. Profiling relied on immunoSEQ multiplex PCR, and the TCRdb table lists in-frame clones only, not all of them. The table records 50,000 to 70,000 clones, 55% to 65% of them present only once. Source material: PBMCs. Source of these receptors: a young man in good health and CMV-seronegative. The CDR3 runs from the conserved cysteine through the conserved F or W. The D gene is left open where the match is weak. Not every row has a clone size; where given, it reads once, few, many or a size class.

D gene: NA; V gene: TRBV20-1; J gene: TRBJ2-1; clone size: NA; CDR3 DNA: TGCAGTGCTAGCATTAGTGAGCAGTTCTTC; CDR3 protein: CSASISEQFF
D gene: TRBD1; V gene: TRBV10-3; J gene: TRBJ1-2; clone size: NA; CDR3 DNA: TGTGCCATCAGTGAGGGACAGGTCGTCGGCTACACCTTC; CDR3 protein: CAISEGQVVGYTF
D gene: NA; V gene: TRBV4-2; J gene: TRBJ1-3; clone size: NA; CDR3 DNA: TGTGCCAGCAGCCAATCTCAGGGTTATTCTGGAAACACCATATATTTT; CDR3 protein: CASSQSQGYSGNTIYF
D gene: TRBD2; V gene: TRBV7-9; J gene: TRBJ2-3; clone size: NA; CDR3 DNA: TGTGCCTCCTTAGCGGGGGGGAGCACAGATACGCAGTATTTT; CDR3 protein: CASLAGGSTDTQYF
D gene: TRBD1; V gene: TRBV7-3; J gene: TRBJ1-6; clone size: NA; CDR3 DNA: TGTGCCAGCAGCGGCTCAGGGGGCCAATCACCCCTCCACTTT; CDR3 protein: CASSGSGGQSPLHF
D gene: NA; V gene: TRBV6-6; J gene: TRBJ2-5; clone size: NA; CDR3 DNA: TGTGCCAGCAGTTACCCGGGACTCCAAGAGACCCAGTACTTC; CDR3 protein: CASSYPGLQETQYF
D gene: NA; V gene: TRBV2; J gene: TRBJ2-5; clone size: once; CDR3 DNA: TGTGCCAGCAGCGTCCGACTGTCCATAAGTGGGGAGACCCAGTACTTC; CDR3 protein: CASSVRLSISGETQYF
D gene: NA; V gene: TRBV6-4; J gene: TRBJ1-1; clone size: NA; CDR3 DNA: TGTGCCAGCAGCCTTACAGTTAACACTGAAGCTTTCTTT; CDR3 protein: CASSLTVNTEAFF
D gene: NA; V gene: TRBV4-1; J gene: TRBJ2-5; clone size: NA; CDR3 DNA: TGCGCCAGCAGCCAAGGGACTTGGGATTTAGAGACCCAGTACTTC; CDR3 protein: CASSQGTWDLETQYF
D gene: NA; V gene: TRBV30; J gene: TRBJ2-7; clone size: NA; CDR3 DNA: TGTGCCTGGAGTGTAGCCCAGGGGTACGAGCAGTACTTC; CDR3 protein: CAWSVAQGYEQYF
D gene: TRBD2; V gene: TRBV9; J gene: TRBJ2-7; clone size: NA; CDR3 DNA: TGTGCCAGCAGCGTAGCACCCGAGCGGGGTTGGGACGAGCAGTACTTC; CDR3 protein: CASSVAPERGWDEQYF
D gene: TRBD1; V gene: TRBV5-1; J gene: TRBJ2-2; clone size: NA; CDR3 DNA: TGCGCCAGCAGCTTGCCTACAGGGGAGAACACCGGGGAGCTGTTTTTT; CDR3 protein: CASSLPTGENTGELFF
D gene: TRBD1; V gene: TRBV29-1; J gene: TRBJ1-2; clone size: NA; CDR3 DNA: TGCAGCGCCCCAAAGACAGGGCTGGCTGGCTACACCTTC; CDR3 protein: CSAPKTGLAGYTF
D gene: TRBD1; V gene: TRBV2; J gene: TRBJ1-5; clone size: NA; CDR3 DNA: TGTGCCAGCGTGGACAGGAGCAATCAGCCCCAGCATTTT; CDR3 protein: CASVDRSNQPQHF
D gene: TRBD2; V gene: TRBV6-5; J gene: TRBJ2-1; clone size: few; CDR3 DNA: TGTGCCAGCAGTTACGGTGCGGGGGGGGGCAATGAGCAGTTCTTC; CDR3 protein: CASSYGAGGGNEQFF
D gene: TRBD2; V gene: TRBV13; J gene: TRBJ2-5; clone size: NA; CDR3 DNA: TGTGCCAGCAGCCACTTCGGGGGGAACCAAGAGACCCAGTACTTC; CDR3 protein: CASSHFGGNQETQYF
D gene: TRBD2; V gene: TRBV7-8; J gene: TRBJ2-1; clone size: NA; CDR3 DNA: TGTGCCAGCAGCTCATTAGCGGGGGGGCGGTACAATGAGCAGTTCTTC; CDR3 protein: CASSSLAGGRYNEQFF
D gene: NA; V gene: TRBV7-8; J gene: TRBJ2-7; clone size: NA; CDR3 DNA: TGTGCCAGCAGCCCACGGGGAGACGAGCAGTACTTC; CDR3 protein: CASSPRGDEQYF
D gene: TRBD1; V gene: TRBV6-5; J gene: TRBJ2-7; clone size: once; CDR3 DNA: TGTGCCAGCAGTTACTCTAGGGGCTTCAGGGGGGAGCAGTACTTC; CDR3 protein: CASSYSRGFRGEQYF
D gene: TRBD1; V gene: TRBV6-5; J gene: TRBJ1-2; clone size: few; CDR3 DNA: TGTGCCAGCAGTCAGATCGGGACAGGGGACTATGGCTACACCTTC; CDR3 protein: CASSQIGTGDYGYTF
D gene: TRBD1; V gene: TRBV6-1; J gene: TRBJ1-5; clone size: NA; CDR3 DNA: TGTGCCAGCAGTGAAGCACCGGGACAGGGATTTCAGCCCCAGCATTTT; CDR3 protein: CASSEAPGQGFQPQHF
D gene: NA; V gene: TRBV9; J gene: TRBJ2-2; clone size: NA; CDR3 DNA: TGTGCCAGCAGCTTCAGACTAGGGAACACCGGGGAGCTGTTTTTT; CDR3 protein: CASSFRLGNTGELFF
D gene: NA; V gene: TRBV2; J gene: TRBJ1-3; clone size: NA; CDR3 DNA: TGTGCCAGCAAGACCGGCCACGCAGGCTCTGGAAACACCATATATTTT; CDR3 protein: CASKTGHAGSGNTIYF
D gene: NA; V gene: TRBV7-6; J gene: TRBJ2-7; clone size: NA; CDR3 DNA: TGTGCCAGCAGCCCCCAGGTGATCTGGGCCTACGAGCAGTACTTC; CDR3 protein: CASSPQVIWAYEQYF
D gene: NA; V gene: TRBV6-5; J gene: TRBJ1-1; clone size: NA; CDR3 DNA: TGTGCCAGCATGGGGGGTAATATGAACACTGAAGCTTTCTTT; CDR3 protein: CASMGGNMNTEAFF
D gene: NA; V gene: TRBV2; J gene: TRBJ2-6; clone size: NA; CDR3 DNA: TGTGCCAGCAGGGCCAGGGTCCTGACTTTC; CDR3 protein: CASRARVLTF
D gene: NA; V gene: TRBV7-2; J gene: TRBJ2-7; clone size: NA; CDR3 DNA: TGTGCCAGCAGCTTAGCTCAGGTCTCCTACGAGCAGTACTTC; CDR3 protein: CASSLAQVSYEQYF
D gene: TRBD1; V gene: TRBV6-1; J gene: TRBJ1-2; clone size: NA; CDR3 DNA: TGTGCCAGCAGTCATGGGACAGGACGAAGCTACACCTTC; CDR3 protein: CASSHGTGRSYTF